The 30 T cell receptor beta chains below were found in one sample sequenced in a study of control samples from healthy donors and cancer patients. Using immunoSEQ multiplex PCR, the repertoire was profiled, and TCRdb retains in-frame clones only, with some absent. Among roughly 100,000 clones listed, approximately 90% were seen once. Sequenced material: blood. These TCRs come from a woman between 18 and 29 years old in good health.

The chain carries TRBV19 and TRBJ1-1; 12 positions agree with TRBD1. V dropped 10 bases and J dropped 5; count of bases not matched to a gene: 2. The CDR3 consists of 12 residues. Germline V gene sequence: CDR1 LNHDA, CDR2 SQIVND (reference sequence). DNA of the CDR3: TGTGCCACGGGACAGGGGGCTACTGAAGCTTTCTTT. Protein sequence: CATGQGATEAFF. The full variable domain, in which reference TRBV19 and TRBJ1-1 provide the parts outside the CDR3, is DGGITQSPKYLFRKEGQNVTLSCEQNLNHDAMYWYRQDPGQGLRLIYYSQIVNDFQKGDIAEGYSVSREKKESFPLTVTSAQKNPTAFYLCATGQGATEAFFGQGTRLTVV.

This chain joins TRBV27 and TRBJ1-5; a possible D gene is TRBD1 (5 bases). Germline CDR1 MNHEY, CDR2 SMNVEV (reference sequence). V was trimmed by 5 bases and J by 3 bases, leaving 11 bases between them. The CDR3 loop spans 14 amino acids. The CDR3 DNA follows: TGTGCCAGCAGTGAGAGACAGTACAATCAGCCCCAGCATTTT. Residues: CASSERQYNQPQHF.

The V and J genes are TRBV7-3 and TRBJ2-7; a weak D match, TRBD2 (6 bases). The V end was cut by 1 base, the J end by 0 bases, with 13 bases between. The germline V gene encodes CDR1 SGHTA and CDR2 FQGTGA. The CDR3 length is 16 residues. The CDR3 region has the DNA TGTGCCAGCAGCTTAATTGGCGGGGACTGCTCCTACGAGCAGTACTTC. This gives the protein CASSLIGGDCSYEQYF.

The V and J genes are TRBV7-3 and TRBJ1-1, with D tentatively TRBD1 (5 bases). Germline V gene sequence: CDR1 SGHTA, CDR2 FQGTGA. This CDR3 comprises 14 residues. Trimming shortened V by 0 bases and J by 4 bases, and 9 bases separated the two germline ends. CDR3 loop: CASSLTLQGTEAFF. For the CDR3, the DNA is TGTGCCAGCAGCTTAACGTTGCAGGGCACTGAAGCTTTCTTT.

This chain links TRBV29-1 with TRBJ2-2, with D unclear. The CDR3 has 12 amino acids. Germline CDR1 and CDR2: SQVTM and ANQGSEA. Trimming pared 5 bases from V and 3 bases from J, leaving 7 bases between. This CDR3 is CSVLGDTGELFF. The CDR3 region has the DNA TGCAGCGTTTTAGGTGACACCGGGGAGCTGTTTTTT.

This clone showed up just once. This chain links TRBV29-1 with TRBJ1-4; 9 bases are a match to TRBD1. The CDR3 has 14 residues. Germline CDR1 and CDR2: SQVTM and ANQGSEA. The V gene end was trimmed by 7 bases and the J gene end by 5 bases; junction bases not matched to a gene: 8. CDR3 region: CSARRGTGNEKLFF. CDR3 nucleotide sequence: TGCAGCGCCCGCCGCGGGACAGGGAATGAAAAACTGTTTTTT. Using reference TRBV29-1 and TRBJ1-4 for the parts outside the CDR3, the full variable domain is SAVISQKPSRDICQRGTSLTIQCQVDSQVTMMFWYRQQPGQSLTLIATANQGSEATYESGFVIDKFPISRPNLTFSTLTVSNMSPEDSSIYLCSARRGTGNEKLFFGSGTQLSVL.

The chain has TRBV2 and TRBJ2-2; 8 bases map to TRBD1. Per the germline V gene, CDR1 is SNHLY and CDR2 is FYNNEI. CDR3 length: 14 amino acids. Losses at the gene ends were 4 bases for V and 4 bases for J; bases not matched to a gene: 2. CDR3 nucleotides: TGTGCCAGCAGTGTTACAGGGGGCACCGGGGAGCTGTTTTTT. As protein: CASSVTGGTGELFF.

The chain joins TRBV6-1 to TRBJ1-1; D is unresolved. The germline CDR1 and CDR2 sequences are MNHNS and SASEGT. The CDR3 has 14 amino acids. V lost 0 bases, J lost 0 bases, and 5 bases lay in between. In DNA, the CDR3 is TGTGCCAGCAGTGAAGCAGCTATGAACACTGAAGCTTTCTTT. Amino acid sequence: CASSEAAMNTEAFF.

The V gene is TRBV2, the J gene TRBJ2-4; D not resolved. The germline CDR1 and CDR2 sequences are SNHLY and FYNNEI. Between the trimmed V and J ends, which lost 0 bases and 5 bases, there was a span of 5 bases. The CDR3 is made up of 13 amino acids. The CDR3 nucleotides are TGTGCCAGCAGTGAAGCTCAAGAAAACATTCAGTACTTC. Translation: CASSEAQENIQYF.

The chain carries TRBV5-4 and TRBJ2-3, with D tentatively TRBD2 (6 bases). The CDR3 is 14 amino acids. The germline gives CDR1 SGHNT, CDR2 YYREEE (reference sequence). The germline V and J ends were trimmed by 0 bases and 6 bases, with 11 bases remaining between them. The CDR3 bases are TGTGCCAGCAGCTTGGGGGCTAGCGTGGATACGCAGTATTTT. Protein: CASSLGASVDTQYF.

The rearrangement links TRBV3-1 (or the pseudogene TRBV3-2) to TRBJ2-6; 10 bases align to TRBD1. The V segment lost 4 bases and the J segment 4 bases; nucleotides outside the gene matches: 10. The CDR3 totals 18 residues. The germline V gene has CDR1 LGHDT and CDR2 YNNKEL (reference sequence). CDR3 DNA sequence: TGTGCCAGCAGCCCAACCGGGACAGGGGCAGGGGGGGCCAACGTCCTGACTTTC. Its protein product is CASSPTGTGAGGANVLTF.

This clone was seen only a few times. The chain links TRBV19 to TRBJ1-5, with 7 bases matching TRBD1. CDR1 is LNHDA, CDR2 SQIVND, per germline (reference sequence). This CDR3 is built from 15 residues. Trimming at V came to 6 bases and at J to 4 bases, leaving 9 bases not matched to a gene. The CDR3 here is CASRRDRAPNQPQHF. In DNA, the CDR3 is TGTGCCAGTAGGAGAGACAGGGCACCAAATCAGCCCCAGCATTTT.

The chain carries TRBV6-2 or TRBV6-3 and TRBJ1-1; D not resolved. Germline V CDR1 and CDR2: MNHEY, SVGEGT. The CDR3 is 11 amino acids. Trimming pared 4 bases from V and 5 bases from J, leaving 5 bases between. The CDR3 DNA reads TGTGCCAGCAGTTTGGGTACTGAAGCTTTCTTT. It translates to CASSLGTEAFF.

The chain's CDR3 is CASSLWGRNEQFF. DNA of the CDR3: TGTGCCAGCAGCTTGTGGGGCCGAAATGAGCAGTTCTTC. The chain joins TRBV7-9 to TRBJ2-1; tentative D call: TRBD1 (5 bases). Germline assignment: CDR1 SEHNR and CDR2 FQNEAQ (reference sequence). V was trimmed by 3 bases and J by 7 bases, leaving 10 bases between them. The CDR3 runs 13 residues.

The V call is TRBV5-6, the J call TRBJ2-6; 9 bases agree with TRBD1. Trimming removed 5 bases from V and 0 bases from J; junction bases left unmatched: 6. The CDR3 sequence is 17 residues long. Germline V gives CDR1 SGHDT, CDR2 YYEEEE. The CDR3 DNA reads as TGTGCCAGCAGTTCCGGGACAGGGATCTCTGGGGCCAACGTCCTGACTTTC. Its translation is CASSSGTGISGANVLTF.

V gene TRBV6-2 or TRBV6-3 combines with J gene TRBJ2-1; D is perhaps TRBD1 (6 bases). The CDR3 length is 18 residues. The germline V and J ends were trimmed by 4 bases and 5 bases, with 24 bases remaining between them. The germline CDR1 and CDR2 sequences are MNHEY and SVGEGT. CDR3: CASSFGAGEGTRNNEQFF. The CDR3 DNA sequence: TGTGCCAGCAGTTTCGGGGCAGGGGAAGGAACTAGAAACAATGAGCAGTTCTTC.

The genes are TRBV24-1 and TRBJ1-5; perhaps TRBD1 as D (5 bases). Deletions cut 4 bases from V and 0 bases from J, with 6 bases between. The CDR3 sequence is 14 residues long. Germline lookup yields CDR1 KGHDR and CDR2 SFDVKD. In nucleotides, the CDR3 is TGTGCCACCAGTGACGGGGGTAGCAATCAGCCCCAGCATTTT. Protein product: CATSDGGSNQPQHF.

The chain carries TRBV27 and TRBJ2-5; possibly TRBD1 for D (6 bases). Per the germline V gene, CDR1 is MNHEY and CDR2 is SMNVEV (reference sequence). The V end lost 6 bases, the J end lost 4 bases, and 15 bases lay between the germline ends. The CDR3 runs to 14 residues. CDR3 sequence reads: CASSPGVVGETQYF. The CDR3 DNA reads TGTGCCAGCAGCCCAGGGGTTGTGGGAGAGACCCAGTACTTC.

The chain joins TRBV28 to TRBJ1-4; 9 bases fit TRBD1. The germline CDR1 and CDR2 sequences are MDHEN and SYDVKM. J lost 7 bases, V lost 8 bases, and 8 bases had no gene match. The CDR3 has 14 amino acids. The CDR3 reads CASDGDRVGEKLFF. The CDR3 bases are TGTGCCAGCGATGGGGACAGGGTGGGTGAAAAACTGTTTTTT.

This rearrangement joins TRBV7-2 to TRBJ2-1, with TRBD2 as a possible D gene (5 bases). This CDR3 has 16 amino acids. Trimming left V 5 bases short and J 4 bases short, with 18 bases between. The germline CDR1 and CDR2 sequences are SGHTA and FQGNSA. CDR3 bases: TGTGCCAGCAGCACCAGAGGACCGGACTCTTACAATGAGCAGTTCTTC. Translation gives CASSTRGPDSYNEQFF.

The CDR3 DNA is TGCGCCAGCAGCCAAGAACTAGCGGGGGCGTACCAAGAGACCCAGTACTTC. As protein: CASSQELAGAYQETQYF. The chain uses TRBV4-1 and TRBJ2-5; 11 positions agree with TRBD2. After removal of 0 bases from V and 0 bases from J, the junction contained 3 bases not matched to a gene. CDR1 and CDR2 (germline): MGHRA, YSYEKL. This CDR3 region has 17 residues.

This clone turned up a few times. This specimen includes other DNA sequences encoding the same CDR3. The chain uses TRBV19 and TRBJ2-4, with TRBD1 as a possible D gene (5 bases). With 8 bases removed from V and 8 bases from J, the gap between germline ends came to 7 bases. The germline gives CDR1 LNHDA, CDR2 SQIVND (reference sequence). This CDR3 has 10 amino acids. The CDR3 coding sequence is TGTGCCAGTCTAGGGGACATTCAGTACTTC. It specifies CASLGDIQYF.

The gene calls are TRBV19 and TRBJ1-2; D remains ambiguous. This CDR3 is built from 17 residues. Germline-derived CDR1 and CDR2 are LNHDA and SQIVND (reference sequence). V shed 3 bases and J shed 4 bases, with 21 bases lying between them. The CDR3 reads CASSITTREGGSYGYTF. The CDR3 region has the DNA TGTGCCAGTAGTATTACAACTCGGGAGGGCGGAAGCTATGGCTACACCTTC. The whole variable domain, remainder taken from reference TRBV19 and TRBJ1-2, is DGGITQSPKYLFRKEGQNVTLSCEQNLNHDAMYWYRQDPGQGLRLIYYSQIVNDFQKGDIAEGYSVSREKKESFPLTVTSAQKNPTAFYLCASSITTREGGSYGYTFGSGTRLTVV.

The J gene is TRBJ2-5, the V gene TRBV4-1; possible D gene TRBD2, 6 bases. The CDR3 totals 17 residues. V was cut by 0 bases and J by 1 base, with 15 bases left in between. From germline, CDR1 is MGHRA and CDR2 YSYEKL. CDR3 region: CASSQDPSDYTQETQYF. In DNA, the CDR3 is TGCGCCAGCAGCCAAGATCCCTCGGACTACACCCAAGAGACCCAGTACTTC.

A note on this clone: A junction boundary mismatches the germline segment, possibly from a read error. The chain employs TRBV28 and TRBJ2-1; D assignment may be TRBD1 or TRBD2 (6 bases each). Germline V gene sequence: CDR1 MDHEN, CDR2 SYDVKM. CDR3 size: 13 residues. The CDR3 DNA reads TGTGCCAGTAGCCTGGGGGGCAGGCGAATGGGGATCTTC. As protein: CASSLGGRRMGIF.

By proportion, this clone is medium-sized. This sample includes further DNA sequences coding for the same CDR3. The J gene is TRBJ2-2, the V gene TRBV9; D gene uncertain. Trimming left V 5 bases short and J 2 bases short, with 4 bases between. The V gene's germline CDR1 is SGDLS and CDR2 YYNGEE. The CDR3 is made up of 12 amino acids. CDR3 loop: CASRPNTGELFF. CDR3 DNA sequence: TGTGCCAGCAGGCCTAACACCGGGGAGCTGTTTTTT.

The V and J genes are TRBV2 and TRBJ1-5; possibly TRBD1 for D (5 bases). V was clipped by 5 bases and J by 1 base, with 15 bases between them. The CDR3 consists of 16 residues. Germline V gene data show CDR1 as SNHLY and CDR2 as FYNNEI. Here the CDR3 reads CASSKGRDESNQPQHF. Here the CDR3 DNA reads TGTGCCAGCAGTAAGGGGAGGGATGAGAGCAATCAGCCCCAGCATTTT.

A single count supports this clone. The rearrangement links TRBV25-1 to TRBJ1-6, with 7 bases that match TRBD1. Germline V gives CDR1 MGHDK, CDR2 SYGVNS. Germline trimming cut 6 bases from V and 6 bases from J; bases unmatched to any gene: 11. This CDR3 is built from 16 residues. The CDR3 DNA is TGTGCCAGCAGGGAACTACGACAGGGCGCTAATTCACCCCTCCACTTT. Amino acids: CASRELRQGANSPLHF.

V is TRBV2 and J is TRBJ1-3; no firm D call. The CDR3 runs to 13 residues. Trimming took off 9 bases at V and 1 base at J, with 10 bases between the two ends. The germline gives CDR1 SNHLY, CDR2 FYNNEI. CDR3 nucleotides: TGTGCCAGGAGGAGTTCGTCTGGAAACACCATATATTTT. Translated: CARRSSSGNTIYF.

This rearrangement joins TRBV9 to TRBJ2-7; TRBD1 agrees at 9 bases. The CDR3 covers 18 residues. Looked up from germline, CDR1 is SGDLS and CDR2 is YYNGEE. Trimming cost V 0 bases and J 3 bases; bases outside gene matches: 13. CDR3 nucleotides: TGTGCCAGCAGCGTAGACCCAACCGCCGGGACAGGGATCTACGAGCAGTACTTC. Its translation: CASSVDPTAGTGIYEQYF.